The clone carrying this TCR beta chain was observed a handful of times. What it binds is not known. This entry belongs to a study of blood T cells in healthy people across ages. Per individual sample, total RNA of at least 6 micrograms was extracted. Overall study findings and caveats: Whereas aged donors had fewer naive CD4+ cells, long-lived donors had more of them and higher diversity. Unsorted PBMCs prevented conclusive naive versus antigen-experienced comparison. Older age went with lower TCR beta diversity per million T cells, in a roughly linear way.

The use of a sample-barcoded 5' primer and a J-beta primer mix characterized a second PCR of about 7 to 12 cycles. TCRdb used MiXCR to reprocess the 5' RACE reads, holding one entry per CDR3 protein. The sample carries approximately 800,000 distinct CDR3 sequences, 62% recorded once. The germline CDR1 and CDR2 sequences are SGHAT and FQNNGV. The length of the CDR3 is 14 residues. Trimming stripped 0 bases from V and 1 base from J, with 6 bases between. The receptor was derived from a man under 40 in good health. This chain joins TRBV11-2 and TRBJ2-5, with D possibly being TRBD1 (5 bases). Sequencing was carried out using blood. In DNA form, the CDR3 reads TGTGCCAGCAGCTTAGACGACAGCCAAGAGACCCAGTACTTC. Protein product: CASSLDDSQETQYF.